The 2 T cell receptor beta chains in this list originate from one sample, sequenced in a study of T-cell reconstitution after alpha-beta-depleted transplantation in children (TCRdb year 2016). Library generation was performed with PCR. The sample was run on an Illumina HiSeq 2500. Molecular barcoding was employed in the preparation of TCR libraries, with unique molecular identifiers being used to normalize TCRbeta repertoire quantification. The public reads were reprocessed in TCRdb via fastp at Q25 and MiXCR, keeping in-frame beta chains. Duplicate CDR3 protein sequences are folded into a single record with the most common DNA and genes. The sample profile shows about 640,000 distinct CDR3 sequences; 10% to 15% of them were found once. Roughly 2.3% of the sample belongs to the ten largest clones. Taken with the paper, the label for treatment or condition translates to: allogeneic hematopoietic cell transplantation with graft depleted of TCRalphabeta T cells and CD19 B cells.

This specimen consisted of PBMCs, mostly from graft donor cells, obtained 360 days after TCRalphabeta/CD19-depleted stem cell transplant. Receptors were obtained from a male patient younger than 18 who had a stem cell transplant for acute myeloid leukemia, so the T cells may come from the graft donor.

The gene calls are TRBV29-1 and TRBJ2-1, with 11 bases identical to TRBD2. Germline CDR1 SQVTM, CDR2 ANQGSEA. Trimming removed 5 bases from V and 10 bases from J; junction bases left unmatched: 7. The CDR3 is 13 amino acids. The CDR3 DNA sequence: TGCAGCGTTCTACTAGCGGGAGATGGCGAGCAGTTCTTC. Protein sequence: CSVLLAGDGEQFF.

V usage is TRBV7-8 and J usage is TRBJ1-6; the D gene is possibly TRBD1 (6 bases). CDR1 is SGHVS, CDR2 FQNEAQ, per germline. The length of the CDR3 is 17 residues. Trimming took 0 bases from V and 9 from J, leaving 18 bases between them. CDR3 in DNA: TGTGCCAGCAGCTTAGCCTACAGGGAATCAGTGGGTTCACCCCTCCACTTT. It specifies CASSLAYRESVGSPLHF.